This passage covers 25 T cell receptor beta chains from one sample sequenced in a study of T cell repertoires in cytomegalovirus infection. TCRdb re-analysed the reads in MiXCR, keeping a single row per CDR3 protein. This table holds some 230,000 distinct CDR3 sequences, over 20% found once. What was sequenced was CD8+ T cells from PBMCs. These receptors all stem from a human donor in good health (CMV status not recorded). Some clones in this sample may be carry-over from other donors' samples.

This rearrangement joins TRBV7-2 to TRBJ2-7; 7 nucleotides agree with TRBD1. The CDR3 totals 14 residues. From germline, CDR1 is SGHTA and CDR2 FQGNSA. The ends lost 6 bases at V and 1 base at J; junction bases unmatched: 6. The CDR3 loop is CASRPYRGSYEQYF. As DNA, the CDR3 is TGTGCCAGCAGACCTTACAGGGGTTCCTACGAGCAGTACTTC.

The chain couples TRBV13 to TRBJ2-7; tentatively, D is TRBD1 (6 bases). V lost 6 bases and J 1 base, leaving 16 bases between the germline ends. The V gene's germline CDR1 is PRHDT and CDR2 FYEKMQ (reference sequence). This CDR3 contains 15 residues. The CDR3 protein is CASSHTGTLSYEQYF. In nucleotides, the CDR3 is TGTGCCAGCAGTCATACCGGGACATTATCCTACGAGCAGTACTTC.

In this sample, this clonotype turned up many times. V usage is TRBV5-1 and J usage is TRBJ2-3; D unresolved. This CDR3 is built from 14 residues. V shed 1 base and J shed 5 bases, with 11 bases lying between them. Germline assignment: CDR1 SGHRS and CDR2 YFSETQ. The CDR3, as DNA: TGCGCCAGCAGCTTGAAGGGTTGGGAAGATACGCAGTATTTT. Encoded protein: CASSLKGWEDTQYF.

Only a few counts were recorded for this clonotype. The chain employs TRBV7-8 and TRBJ2-7; a weak D match, TRBD1 (5 bases). Per the germline V gene, CDR1 is SGHVS and CDR2 is FQNEAQ. V was trimmed by 1 base and J by 3 bases, leaving 19 bases between them. The CDR3 runs 17 residues. The CDR3 is CASSLESRQPENYEQYF. The CDR3, as DNA: TGTGCCAGCAGCTTAGAGTCTCGACAGCCTGAAAACTACGAGCAGTACTTC.

This clonotype was counted at least ten times. The genes are TRBV7-8 and TRBJ2-1, with D perhaps matching TRBD2 (6 bases). In germline, CDR1 is SGHVS, CDR2 FQNEAQ. V dropped 0 bases and J dropped 6 bases, with 6 bases sitting between them. The CDR3 runs to 13 residues. CDR3 nucleotide sequence: TGTGCCAGCAGCTTAGCGGGACTCAATGAGCAGTTCTTC. The encoded protein is CASSLAGLNEQFF.

This clonotype came up a few times. This chain connects TRBV25-1 to TRBJ2-5, with 9 nucleotides matching TRBD1. The CDR3 contains 13 residues. V dropped 6 bases and J dropped 2; count of bases not matched to a gene: 1. Germline V gene data show CDR1 as MGHDK and CDR2 as SYGVNS. Here the CDR3 DNA reads TGTGCCAGCAGACAGGGGGCTCAAGAGACCCAGTACTTC. Translating gives CASRQGAQETQYF.

V is TRBV7-9 and J is TRBJ2-7; 13 bases are a match to TRBD2. With 8 bases clipped from V and 4 bases from J, the junction kept 8 bases outside the gene matches. The CDR3 is 15 amino acids. From germline, CDR1 is SEHNR and CDR2 FQNEAQ (reference sequence). Here the CDR3 DNA reads TGTGCCAGCGAGGAACTAGCGGGGGGGCTGTACGAGCAGTACTTC. Protein product: CASEELAGGLYEQYF.

This clonotype was detected many times. The CDR3 is CASSSQGLGHGYTF. The CDR3 DNA reads TGTGCCAGCAGTTCACAGGGATTGGGGCATGGCTACACCTTC. The chain joins TRBV12-3 or TRBV12-4 to TRBJ1-2, with D possibly matching TRBD1 (6 bases). The CDR3 covers 14 residues. V was trimmed by 4 bases and J by 6 bases, leaving 15 bases between them.

This clonotype was found a few times. The chain is built from TRBV12-3 or TRBV12-4 and TRBJ1-2, with unresolved D. CDR3 size: 15 residues. Trimming removed 1 base at V and 7 bases at J, with 16 bases between. CDR3 sequence (DNA): TGTGCCAGCAGTTTAGTCGTTACCTTTCCGCCTGGCTACACCTTC. It specifies CASSLVVTFPPGYTF.

This clonotype was counted a few times. V gene TRBV28 combines with J gene TRBJ2-7; 7 bases are shared with TRBD2. Losses at the gene ends were 6 bases for V and 4 bases for J; bases not matched to a gene: 6. The CDR3 loop spans 13 amino acids. CDR1 and CDR2 from the germline V gene are MDHEN and SYDVKM. The CDR3 DNA sequence: TGTGCCAGCAGAGCGGGACCCCCGTACGAGCAGTACTTC. Its protein is CASRAGPPYEQYF.

A word on this clonotype: This could be a read error, since a much larger clone is one nucleotide away. The V call is TRBV12-3 or TRBV12-4, the J call TRBJ1-1, with a possible D match to TRBD1 (6 bases). This CDR3 has 12 amino acids. The CDR3 DNA is TGTGCCAGCATAGGGGGGAACACTGAAGCTTACTTT. Protein product: CASIGGNTEAYF.

This clonotype was detected many times. The chain joins TRBV11-3 to TRBJ2-5; D might be TRBD1 (6 bases). Trimming stripped 6 bases from V and 1 base from J, with 9 bases between. Germline assignment: CDR1 SGHNT and CDR2 YENEEA. This CDR3 region has 13 residues. The CDR3 DNA reads as TGTGCCAGCAGGGGACAATCCCAAGAGACCCAGTACTTC. Its protein product is CASRGQSQETQYF.

This clonotype appeared many times. The chain recombines TRBV12-3 or TRBV12-4 with TRBJ1-1; D might be TRBD1 (5 bases). Deletions cut 6 bases from V and 1 base from J, with 15 bases between. The CDR3 extends over 15 amino acids. CDR3 protein: CASRLQGFPNTEAFF. CDR3 in DNA: TGTGCCAGCAGACTTCAGGGATTTCCGAACACTGAAGCTTTCTTT.

This clonotype was picked up many times. Here the CDR3 DNA reads TGTGCCAGCAGCCAGGACAGCAACATTCAGTACTTC. Translation gives CASSQDSNIQYF. The chain joins TRBV7-6 to TRBJ2-4, with D possibly being TRBD1 (6 bases). The germline V gene encodes CDR1 SGHVS and CDR2 FNYEAQ. Trimming removed 5 bases from V and 7 bases from J, with 9 bases in between. The CDR3 runs to 12 residues.

V is TRBV19 and J is TRBJ2-1, with TRBD1 matching 8 bases. V gave up 6 bases and J gave up 4 bases; unmatched junction bases: 11. The CDR3 covers 16 residues. Germline assignment: CDR1 LNHDA and CDR2 SQIVND (reference sequence). The CDR3 region has the DNA TGTGCCAGTAGCCTATCTCCGAGACAGGGGTACAATGAGCAGTTCTTC. It codes for CASSLSPRQGYNEQFF.

The J gene is TRBJ2-2, the V gene TRBV30; D might be TRBD1 (6 bases). There are 16 residues in the CDR3. V was cut by 6 bases and J by 5 bases, with 22 bases left in between. The germline gives CDR1 GTSNPN, CDR2 SVGIG (reference sequence). CDR3 loop: CACQPSEGGRTGELFF. The CDR3 DNA reads as TGTGCCTGCCAACCCAGCGAAGGGGGACGGACCGGGGAGCTGTTTTTT.

V and J are TRBV7-3 and TRBJ1-2; TRBD1 matches at 11 bases. CDR3 size: 17 residues. CDR1 is SGHTA, CDR2 FQGTGA, per germline. V was pared by 4 bases and J by 8 bases, with 15 bases of the junction left unmatched. The DNA for the CDR3 is TGTGCCAGCAGCTCCATCATACACGGACAGGGGGCGTTGGGCTACACCTTC. It specifies CASSSIIHGQGALGYTF.

The chain employs TRBV7-9 and TRBJ1-2; 10 nucleotides agree with TRBD1. Germline V gives CDR1 SEHNR, CDR2 FQNEAQ (reference sequence). V gave up 0 bases and J gave up 4 bases; unmatched junction bases: 5. CDR3 length: 16 residues. CDR3 amino acids: CASSLAGTGDFYGYTF. For the CDR3, the DNA is TGTGCCAGCAGCTTAGCCGGGACAGGGGATTTCTATGGCTACACCTTC.

This clonotype was recorded a few times. It is unclear where the CDR3 begins or ends on the DNA, so no DNA is shown, and the CDR3 is as TCRdb lists it. The chain uses TRBV27 and TRBJ2-1; the listed D gene, TRBD2, was not tested against the DNA. Counting both end residues, the CDR3 totals 15 amino acids. The germline V gene has CDR1 MNHEY and CDR2 SMNVEV (reference sequence). This chain's CDR3 is CASSSSGLALDEQFF.

The chain is built from TRBV10-3 and TRBJ2-1; 7 nucleotides match TRBD1. There are 13 residues in the CDR3. V trimming: 8 bases; J trimming: 4 bases; junction bases outside the gene matches: 5. CDR1 and CDR2 (germline): ENHRY, SYGVKD. The CDR3 protein is CAIGDSSYNEQFF. The CDR3 DNA is TGTGCCATCGGGGACAGTTCTTACAATGAGCAGTTCTTC.

Only one count was recorded for this clonotype. The chain has TRBV28 and TRBJ2-7; a possible D gene is TRBD2 (5 bases). V gave up 8 bases and J gave up 3 bases, with 14 bases separating them. This CDR3 is 13 amino acids long. From germline, CDR1 is MDHEN and CDR2 SYDVKM. The CDR3 sequence is CASSPTRDYEQYF. In DNA form, the CDR3 reads TGTGCCAGCTCCCCTACACGGGACTACGAGCAGTACTTC.

This clonotype was counted ten times or more. The rearrangement uses TRBV7-8 and TRBJ2-5, with D possibly called TRBD1 or TRBD2 (5 bases each). CDR3 length: 16 residues. Germline V gene sequence: CDR1 SGHVS, CDR2 FQNEAQ. The V gene lost 5 bases and the J gene lost 2 bases, with 18 bases spanning the gap. This CDR3 is CASSPAAGTVQETQYF. CDR3 nucleotides: TGTGCCAGCAGCCCAGCAGCCGGGACGGTACAAGAGACCCAGTACTTC.

J is TRBJ2-7 and V is TRBV12-3 or TRBV12-4, with D hard to call. The CDR3 loop spans 12 amino acids. The germline V and J ends were trimmed by 6 bases and 5 bases, with 11 bases remaining between them. The CDR3 reads CASSFHPNEQYF. The DNA of the CDR3 is TGTGCCAGCAGCTTTCACCCCAACGAGCAGTACTTC.

This clonotype was seen only a few times. The rearrangement joins TRBV28 to TRBJ1-2, with a possible D match to TRBD1 (6 bases). The CDR3 runs to 15 residues. CDR1 and CDR2 from the germline V gene are MDHEN and SYDVKM. The V gene lost 5 bases and the J gene lost 5 bases, with 18 bases spanning the gap. Written as DNA, the CDR3 is TGTGCCAGCAGTCAGGGGCCTGGCCCTAGGTATGGCTACACCTTC. Its translation: CASSQGPGPRYGYTF.

The chain has TRBV5-1 and TRBJ2-3; D uncertain. Germline CDR1 SGHRS, CDR2 YFSETQ. The CDR3 loop spans 16 amino acids. The germline V and J ends were trimmed by 3 bases and 0 bases, with 14 bases remaining between them. The CDR3, as DNA: TGCGCCAGCAGCTGGGTTCTGGCCTCTAGCACAGATACGCAGTATTTT. Translated: CASSWVLASSTDTQYF.